This T cell receptor beta chain stems from a study of a mutant IDH1 vaccine in newly diagnosed glioma. Turning to the study itself: Earlier therapy was either radiotherapy, temozolomide, or both, and most got both. General study points: Among top peripheral T cell clonotypes, changes seemed unrelated to pseudoprogression.

The germline V and J ends were trimmed by 3 bases and 5 bases, with 17 bases remaining between them. The CDR3 is made up of 15 amino acids. Germline V gene data show CDR1 as SEHNR and CDR2 as FQNEAQ (reference sequence). Some clones are missing from TCRdb's copy, which holds only in-frame ones; the method was immunoSEQ multiplex PCR. This sample has tens of thousands of clones, with roughly 72% found just once. This clone appeared once. Its antigen is unknown. Time point meaning: week 47, end of study. Topical imiquimod was applied with each vaccine dose, which held 300 ug of mutant IDH1 20-mer peptide. Patients, over weeks 1, 3, 5, 7, 11, 15, 19 and 23, received a total of eight vaccinations.

This receptor was obtained from a woman aged 40 to 55 with glioma. Some clones in this sample may be carry-over from other donors' samples. The sample consisted of PBMCs, taken from a glioma patient whose treatment included an IDH1 peptide vaccine. This chain connects TRBV7-9 to TRBJ2-7; the D gene is possibly TRBD1 (6 bases). CDR3 nucleotide sequence: TGTGCCAGCAGCTTTAGGGGACAAGATGTCCACGAGCAGTACTTC. It specifies CASSFRGQDVHEQYF.